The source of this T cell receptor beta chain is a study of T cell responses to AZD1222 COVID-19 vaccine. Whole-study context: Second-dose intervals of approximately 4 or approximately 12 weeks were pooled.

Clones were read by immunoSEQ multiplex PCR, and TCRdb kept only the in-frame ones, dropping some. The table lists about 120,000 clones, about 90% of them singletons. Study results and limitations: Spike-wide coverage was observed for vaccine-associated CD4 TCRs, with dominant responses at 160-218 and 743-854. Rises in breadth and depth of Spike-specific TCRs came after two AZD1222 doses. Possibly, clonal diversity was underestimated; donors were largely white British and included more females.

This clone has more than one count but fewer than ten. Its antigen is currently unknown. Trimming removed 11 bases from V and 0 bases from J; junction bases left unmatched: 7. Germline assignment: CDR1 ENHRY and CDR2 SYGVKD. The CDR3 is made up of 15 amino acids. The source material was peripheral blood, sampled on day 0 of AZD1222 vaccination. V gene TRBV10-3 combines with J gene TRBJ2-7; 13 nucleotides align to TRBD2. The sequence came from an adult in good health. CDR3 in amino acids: CAAGTSGTSSYEQYF. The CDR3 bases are TGTGCCGCCGGGACTAGCGGGACCAGCTCCTACGAGCAGTACTTC.